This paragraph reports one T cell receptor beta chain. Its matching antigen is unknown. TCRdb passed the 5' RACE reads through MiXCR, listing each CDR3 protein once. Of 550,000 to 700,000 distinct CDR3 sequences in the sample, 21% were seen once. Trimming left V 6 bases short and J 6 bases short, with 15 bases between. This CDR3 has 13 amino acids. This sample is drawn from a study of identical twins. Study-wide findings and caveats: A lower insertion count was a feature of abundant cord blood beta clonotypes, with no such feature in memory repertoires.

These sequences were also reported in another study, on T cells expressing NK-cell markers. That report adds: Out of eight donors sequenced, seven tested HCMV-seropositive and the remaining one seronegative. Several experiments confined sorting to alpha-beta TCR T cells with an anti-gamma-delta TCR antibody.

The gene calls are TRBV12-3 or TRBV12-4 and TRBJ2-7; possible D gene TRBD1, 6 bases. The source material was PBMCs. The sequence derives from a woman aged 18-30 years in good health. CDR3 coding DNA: TGTGCCAGCAGACCGGCAGGGGTTGGCGAGCAGTACTTC. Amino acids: CASRPAGVGEQYF.